The present T cell receptor (beta chain) was sequenced within a study of OX40 agonist ivuxolimab in advanced cancers. About the research overall: Ivuxolimab is a fully human IgG2 antibody that activates OX40 (CD134). All patients had ivuxolimab intravenously every 2 weeks at 0.01 to 10 mg/kg. Antecedent anti-PD-1, anti-PD-L1 or anti-CTLA-4 therapy was permissible, with roughly 36% having received some.

The germline V and J ends were trimmed by 5 bases and 7 bases, with 17 bases remaining between them. The CDR3 runs 14 residues. Germline V gene sequence: CDR1 MDHEN, CDR2 SYDVKM. This clone occurred a few times. No antigen is known for it. Study results and limitations: It was not determined which antigens were specifically recognized by the peripheral T cells that had undergone clonal expansion.

Only in-frame clones appear in the TCRdb table, and some are missing; sequencing was by immunoSEQ multiplex PCR. The repertoire has 70,000 or so clones, more than 80% of them found once; the top ten carry more than 0.8%. The genes are TRBV28 and TRBJ1-1; the D gene is possibly TRBD1 (6 bases). The sample consisted of CD4+ or CD8+ T cells sorted from blood, taken in a trial of the OX40 agonist ivuxolimab. The TCR was taken from an adult with an advanced solid tumor such as melanoma, head and neck, liver or kidney cancer. This CDR3 is CASSVVQGSVEAFF. In DNA form, the CDR3 reads TGTGCCAGCAGTGTGGTGCAGGGGAGTGTTGAAGCTTTCTTT.